A single sample is the source of the 9 T cell receptor beta chains below, sequenced in a study of memory CD4+ T cells and cytomegalovirus serostatus (dated by TCRdb to about 2019). A FACSAria II was used to sort memory CD4+ T cells, defined as single viable CD3+CD4+CD8-CD45RO+ cells. Libraries were built with the immunoSEQ multiplex PCR assay. TCRdb retrieved this table from immuneACCESS and kept in-frame rearrangements only. Not all clones are present; in checked studies, unresolved V genes account for under half, and no reason is known for the remainder. The sample table shows 41,000 or so clones, and 70% to 80% are seen once. The ten most abundant clones make up about 0.79% of the sample. The specimen was memory CD4+ T cells from blood. These receptors came from an adult in good health and CMV-seronegative.

V gene TRBV7-2 combines with J gene TRBJ2-3; 9 nucleotides agree with TRBD2. V gave up 6 bases and J gave up 0 bases; unmatched junction bases: 7. The CDR3 has 16 amino acids. Germline values: CDR1 SGHTA, CDR2 FQGNSA. The CDR3 protein is CASRLKRGASTDTQYF. In DNA form, the CDR3 reads TGTGCCAGCAGACTAAAGCGGGGGGCAAGCACAGATACGCAGTATTTT. The complete variable domain, with remaining parts taken from reference TRBV7-2 and TRBJ2-3, reads GAGVSQSPSNKVTEKGKDVELRCDPISGHTALYWYRQSLGQGLEFLIYFQGNSAPDKSGLPSDRFSAERTGGSVSTLTIQRTQQEDSAVYLCASRLKRGASTDTQYFGPGTRLTVL.

This rearrangement joins TRBV18 to TRBJ1-1; D is unresolved. CDR1 is KGHSH, CDR2 LQKENI, per germline. The CDR3 totals 13 residues. The V gene lost 4 bases and the J gene lost 1 base, with 7 bases spanning the gap. CDR3 sequence: CASSQGANTEAFF. In DNA form, the CDR3 reads TGTGCCAGCTCACAGGGAGCGAACACTGAAGCTTTCTTT.

V usage is TRBV7-2 and J usage is TRBJ2-7; tentative D call: TRBD2 (5 bases). V lost 2 bases, J lost 2 bases, and 10 bases lay in between. Germline V lookup: CDR1 SGHTA, CDR2 FQGNSA. CDR3 length equals 14 residues. The CDR3 region has the DNA TGTGCCAGCAGCTTACGGGAAAACACCTACGAGCAGTACTTC. Its protein is CASSLRENTYEQYF.

This clone was counted a single time. The chain links TRBV6-4 to TRBJ1-6; D gene ambiguous. Germline V gives CDR1 MRHNA, CDR2 SNTAGT. The germline V and J ends were trimmed by 5 bases and 7 bases, with 9 bases remaining between them. This CDR3 region has 13 residues. The CDR3 here is CASSPEENSPLHF. CDR3 bases: TGTGCCAGCAGTCCAGAGGAGAATTCACCCCTCCACTTT.

This clone was observed a few times. The chain couples TRBV29-1 to TRBJ2-4, with D possibly being TRBD1 (5 bases). In germline, CDR1 is SQVTM, CDR2 ANQGSEA. This CDR3 is 13 amino acids long. Trimming cost V 7 bases and J 8 bases, with 18 bases left between them. CDR3 region: CSAHDQGSDIQYF. The CDR3 nucleotides are TGCAGCGCACATGACCAGGGATCGGACATTCAGTACTTC.

The chain carries TRBV7-9 and TRBJ2-1; a possible D gene is TRBD2 (6 bases). Per the germline V gene, CDR1 is SEHNR and CDR2 is FQNEAQ (reference sequence). CDR3 length: 15 amino acids. With 5 bases removed from V and 2 bases from J, the gap between germline ends came to 13 bases. CDR3 sequence (DNA): TGTGCCAGCAGCGTCCTGGCGGGGACCTACAATGAGCAGTTCTTC. Protein product: CASSVLAGTYNEQFF.

Turning to this clone: Its ends do not fully match the called genes, so a read error is possible. V and J are TRBV7-7 and TRBJ1-1, with D unresolved. The CDR3 consists of 13 residues. The germline CDR1 and CDR2 sequences are SSHAT and FNYEAQ (reference sequence). The CDR3 region is CASSLSLNTEAFF. The CDR3 coding sequence is TGTGCTAGCAGCTTATCCCTGAACACTGAAGCTTTCTTT.

Here the CDR3 DNA reads TGTGCTAGTGGTTTCTTACAGGGGGATCAGCCCCAGCATTTT. This sequence encodes CASGFLQGDQPQHF. The V and J genes are TRBV12-5 and TRBJ1-5; 8 positions match TRBD1. CDR1 and CDR2 (germline): LGHNT, FRNRAP. The CDR3 consists of 14 residues. The V and J ends lost 3 bases and 5 bases, in that order; junction bases with no gene match: 3.

The V gene is TRBV7-6, the J gene TRBJ2-5, with D perhaps matching TRBD2 (5 bases). The CDR3 extends over 13 amino acids. Per germline, CDR1 SGHVS and CDR2 FNYEAQ. Trimming pared 4 bases from V and 4 bases from J, leaving 10 bases between. For the CDR3, the DNA is TGTGCCAGCAGCTGGGAGAGCGGAGAGACCCAGTACTTC. Its translation: CASSWESGETQYF.